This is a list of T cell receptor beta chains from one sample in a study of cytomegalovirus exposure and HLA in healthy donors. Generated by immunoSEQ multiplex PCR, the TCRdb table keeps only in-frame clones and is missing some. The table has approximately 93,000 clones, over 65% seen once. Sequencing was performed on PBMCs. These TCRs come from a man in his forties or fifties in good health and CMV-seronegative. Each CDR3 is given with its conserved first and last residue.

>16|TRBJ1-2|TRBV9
CASSVEGTGRVRGYTF
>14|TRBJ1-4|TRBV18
CASSPSGLNEKLFF
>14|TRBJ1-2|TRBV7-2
CASSVDRGWNGYTF
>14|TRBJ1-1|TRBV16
CASSQSGGVSEAFF
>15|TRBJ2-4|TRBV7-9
CASSQTGPAKNIQYF
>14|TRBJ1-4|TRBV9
CASSPGGAGEKLFF
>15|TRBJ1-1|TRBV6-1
CASTTRTTRNTEAFF
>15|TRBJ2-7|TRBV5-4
CASSSEAGVSYEQYF
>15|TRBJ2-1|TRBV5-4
CASSLGLAGENEQFF
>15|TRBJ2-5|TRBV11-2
CASSRGEGGQETQYF
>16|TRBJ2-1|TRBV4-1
CASSQGQGFTYNEQFF
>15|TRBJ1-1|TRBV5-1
CASSFGGVRNTEAFF
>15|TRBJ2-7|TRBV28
CASSSPGQRPYEQYF
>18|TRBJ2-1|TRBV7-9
CASSYQSPRGTSPNEQFF
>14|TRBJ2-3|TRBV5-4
CASSQVGPGDTQYF
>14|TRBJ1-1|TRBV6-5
CASIQTGGFPEAFF
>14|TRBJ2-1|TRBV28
CASSPRQVRNEQFF
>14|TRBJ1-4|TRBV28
CASSGTGSNEKLFF
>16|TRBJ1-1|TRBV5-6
CASSSLTGEGGTEAFF
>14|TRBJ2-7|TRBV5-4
CASSPGGLSYEQYF
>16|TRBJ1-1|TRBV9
CASSVAGTGYNTEAFF
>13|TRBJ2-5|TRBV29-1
CSGTGWAEETQYF
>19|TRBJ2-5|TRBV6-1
CASSGGAGGPRGVQETQYF
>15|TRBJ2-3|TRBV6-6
CASSYRGRSTDTQYF
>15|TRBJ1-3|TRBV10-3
CAISEWQGTGNTIYF
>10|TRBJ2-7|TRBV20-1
CSPRAYEQYF
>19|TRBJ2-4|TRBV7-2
CASSRDQPGLGRSKNIQYF